This TCR beta chain was obtained from a study of blood T cell repertoires in COVID-19. Sequencing used immunoSEQ multiplex PCR; TCRdb keeps in-frame clones, though not all of them. The table includes fewer than 350,000 clones, 90% detected once. The receptor was isolated from a woman aged 25 to 39 with COVID-19, enrolled during active disease. The sequencing input was peripheral blood.

As DNA, the CDR3 is TGCGCCAGCATTGGACTAGCGGGAGGGCCGCGGGAGCAGTACTTC. Protein product: CASIGLAGGPREQYF. The gene calls are TRBV10-2 and TRBJ2-7; 15 positions match TRBD2. Germline V gene data show CDR1 as WSHSY and CDR2 as SAAADI. V was clipped by 7 bases and J by 7 bases; unmatched bases: 8. The CDR3 sequence is 15 residues long.